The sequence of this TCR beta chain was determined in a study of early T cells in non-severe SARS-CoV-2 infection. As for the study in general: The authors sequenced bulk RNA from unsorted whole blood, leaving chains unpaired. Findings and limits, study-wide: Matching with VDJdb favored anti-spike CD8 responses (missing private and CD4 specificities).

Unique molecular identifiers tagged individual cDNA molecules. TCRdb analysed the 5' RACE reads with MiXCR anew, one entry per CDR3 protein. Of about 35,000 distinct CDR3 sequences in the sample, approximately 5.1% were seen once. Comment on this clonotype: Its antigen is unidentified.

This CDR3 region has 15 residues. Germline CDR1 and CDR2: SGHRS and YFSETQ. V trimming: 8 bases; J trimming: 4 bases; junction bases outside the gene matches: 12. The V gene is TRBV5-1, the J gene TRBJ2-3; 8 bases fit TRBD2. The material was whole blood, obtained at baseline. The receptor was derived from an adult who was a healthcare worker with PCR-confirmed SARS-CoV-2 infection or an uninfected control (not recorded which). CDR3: CASGDSGKKSDTQYF. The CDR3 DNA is TGCGCCAGTGGCGATAGCGGGAAGAAATCAGATACGCAGTATTTT.